This is a list of T cell receptor beta chains from one sample in a study of cytomegalovirus exposure and HLA in healthy donors. The method was immunoSEQ multiplex PCR; TCRdb's version includes in-frame clones alone and lacks a portion of them. The sample yields 99,000 or so clones, under 85% seen once. The sequenced sample was PBMCs. These receptors all come from a man aged 18-30 years in good health and CMV-seronegative. The CDR3 runs from the conserved cysteine through the conserved F or W. The D gene is left open where the match is weak. Clone size is not always given. Where it is, it says once, few, many or a class for expanded clones.

>TRBJ1-1|TRBV28|TRBD1|-
CASSLGQAEAFF
TGTGCCAGCAGTTTGGGACAGGCTGAAGCTTTCTTT
>TRBJ1-4|TRBV5-1|-|-
CASSLAASGGATNEKLFF
TGCGCCAGCAGCTTGGCAGCTAGCGGAGGCGCAACTAATGAAAAACTGTTTTTT
>TRBJ2-1|TRBV27|TRBD2|-
CASSKGLAGGLVEDEQFF
TGTGCCAGCAGCAAGGGACTAGCGGGAGGCCTCGTCGAAGATGAGCAGTTCTTC
>TRBJ2-7|TRBV5-4|-|-
CASSFERRYYEQYF
TGTGCCAGCAGCTTCGAGCGGAGGTACTACGAGCAGTACTTC
>TRBJ1-1|TRBV5-1|TRBD1|-
CASSSDRRNTEAFF
TGCGCCAGCAGCTCGGACAGGAGGAACACTGAAGCTTTCTTT
>TRBJ2-3|TRBV12-5|-|-
CASGYFPRTVF
TGTGCTAGTGGATATTTTCCCCGGACAGTTTTT
>TRBJ1-1|TRBV4-3|-|-
CASSQGGGGLTEAFF
TGCGCCAGCAGCCAAGGTGGGGGGGGTTTAACTGAAGCTTTCTTT
>TRBJ1-1|TRBV5-1|-|-
CASSFEAELRGEAFF
TGCGCCAGCAGCTTCGAGGCAGAACTAAGGGGTGAAGCTTTCTTT
>TRBJ2-7|TRBV7-9|-|-
CASSSQGRYEQYF
TGTGCCAGCAGCTCGCAGGGGCGCTACGAGCAGTACTTC
>TRBJ1-5|TRBV10-2|-|-
CASRDINQPQHF
TGCGCCAGCCGGGACATCAATCAGCCCCAGCATTTT
>TRBJ2-1|TRBV2|-|-
CATGVNEQFF
TGTGCCACAGGGGTCAATGAGCAGTTCTTC
>TRBJ1-1|TRBV21-1|-|-
CASSKGGFPMNTEAFF
TGTGCCAGCAGCAAAGGAGGGTTTCCCATGAACACTGAAGCTTTCTTT
>TRBJ2-2|TRBV5-5|TRBD2|-
CASSLGLATYLRNTGELFF
TGTGCCAGCAGCTTGGGACTAGCGACTTACTTAAGGAACACCGGGGAGCTGTTTTTT
>TRBJ1-1|TRBV10-2|-|-
CASSESDRMNTEAFF
TGCGCCAGCAGTGAGTCCGACAGAATGAACACTGAAGCTTTCTTT
>TRBJ2-1|TRBV14|TRBD2|-
CASSQGAGLLDEQFF
TGTGCCAGCAGCCAAGGAGCGGGACTGCTTGATGAGCAGTTCTTC
>TRBJ2-5|TRBV6-1|TRBD1|-
CASSARQGQQETQYF
TGTGCCAGCAGCGCGCGACAGGGACAACAAGAGACCCAGTACTTC
>TRBJ1-1|TRBV21-1|-|once
CASSIQERNTEAFF
TGTGCCAGCAGCATCCAGGAAAGGAACACTGAAGCTTTCTTT
>TRBJ2-7|TRBV4-3|-|-
CASSQDMRGYEQYF
TGCGCCAGCAGCCAAGATATGAGAGGCTACGAGCAGTACTTC
>TRBJ2-7|TRBV9|TRBD2|-
CASSVGAGGPADEQYF
TGTGCCAGCAGCGTAGGGGCGGGAGGGCCGGCAGACGAGCAGTACTTC
>TRBJ1-2|TRBV6-1|-|-
CASENRGTGYTF
TGTGCCAGCGAAAACCGGGGGACCGGCTACACCTTC
>TRBJ2-3|TRBV28|TRBD2|-
CASPPLRTSGAASTDTQYF
TGTGCCAGCCCCCCCTTAAGGACTAGCGGGGCAGCTAGCACAGATACGCAGTATTTT
>TRBJ2-3|TRBV25-1|TRBD1|-
CASTLTGWDHTQYF
TGTGCCAGCACCCTGACAGGGTGGGATCATACGCAGTATTTT
>TRBJ2-7|TRBV4-2|TRBD2|-
CASSQESGSSYEQYF
TGTGCCAGCAGCCAAGAAAGCGGGAGCTCCTACGAGCAGTACTTC
>TRBJ1-3|TRBV2|-|-
CASSGVGTYSGNTIYF
TGTGCCAGCAGTGGGGTCGGGACTTACTCTGGAAACACCATATATTTT
>TRBJ1-3|TRBV5-4|-|-
CASSLRQAGNTIYF
TGTGCCAGCAGCTTGAGGCAGGCTGGAAACACCATATATTTT
>TRBJ2-7|TRBV28|-|once
CASRRQDSYEQYF
TGTGCCAGCAGGCGACAGGATAGCTACGAGCAGTACTTC
>TRBJ2-1|TRBV6-4|TRBD2|-
CASSARMGLAGMREQFF
TGTGCCAGCAGTGCCCGTATGGGACTAGCGGGAATGCGCGAGCAGTTCTTC
>TRBJ2-7|TRBV7-2|-|-
CASSVTGWVNEQYF
TGTGCCAGCAGCGTCACAGGGTGGGTGAACGAGCAGTACTTC
>TRBJ2-7|TRBV6-4|-|-
CASSDPQGTYEQYF
TGTGCCAGCAGTGACCCGCAGGGAACCTACGAGCAGTACTTC
>TRBJ1-1|TRBV19|-|-
CASSITGLAGMNTEAFF
TGTGCCAGTAGTATCACGGGTTTGGCAGGGATGAACACTGAAGCTTTCTTT
>TRBJ1-1|TRBV19|-|-
CASTHWWGGGDTEAFF
TGTGCCAGTACCCACTGGTGGGGCGGAGGGGACACTGAAGCTTTCTTT
>TRBJ2-7|TRBV30|-|-
CAWSVHGSDEQYF
TGTGCCTGGAGTGTACACGGGTCCGACGAGCAGTACTTC
>TRBJ2-7|TRBV27|TRBD2|-
CASSPWPLAGVTYEQYF
TGTGCCAGCAGTCCTTGGCCCCTAGCGGGAGTAACCTACGAGCAGTACTTC
>TRBJ1-1|TRBV5-1|-|-
CASSPLEAGGGTEAFF
TGCGCCAGCAGCCCCCTCGAAGCGGGGGGTGGAACTGAAGCTTTCTTT
>TRBJ1-2|TRBV2|-|-
CASSEQGYGYTF
TGTGCCAGCAGTGAACAGGGGTATGGCTACACCTTC
>TRBJ2-6|TRBV18|-|-
CASSFAGDLTSGANVLTF
TGTGCCAGCTCATTTGCAGGGGATCTCACTTCTGGGGCCAACGTCCTGACTTTC
>TRBJ1-2|TRBV4-2|TRBD1|-
CASSFGAGTGYGYTF
TGTGCCAGCAGCTTTGGAGCCGGGACAGGGTACGGCTACACCTTC
>TRBJ2-2|TRBV7-9|-|-
CASSLGTSSNTGELFF
TGTGCCAGCAGCTTAGGGACATCCAGTAACACCGGGGAGCTGTTTTTT
>TRBJ2-2|TRBV7-3|-|-
CASSFGTNTGELFF
TGTGCCAGCAGCTTCGGGACGAACACCGGGGAGCTGTTTTTT
>TRBJ1-1|TRBV7-9|-|-
CASSFIGMNTEAFF
TGTGCCAGCAGCTTCATCGGTATGAACACTGAAGCTTTCTTT
>TRBJ2-6|TRBV5-1|-|few
CASSLDRNSGANVLTF
TGCGCCAGCAGCCTAGACAGAAACTCTGGGGCCAACGTCCTGACTTTC
>TRBJ2-7|TRBV11-3|-|once
CASSLDASKQYF
TGTGCCAGCAGCTTAGATGCATCTAAGCAGTACTTC
>TRBJ2-1|TRBV6-6|-|-
CASSTRSYNEQFF
TGTGCCAGCAGCACCCGTAGCTACAATGAGCAGTTCTTC
>TRBJ2-3|TRBV5-6|TRBD2|-
CASSLAGGGRDTQYF
TGTGCCAGCAGCTTGGCGGGCGGGGGGCGAGATACGCAGTATTTT
>TRBJ2-1|TRBV13|-|-
CASSLPTNSSYNEQFF
TGTGCCAGCAGCTTACCGACTAATAGCTCCTACAATGAGCAGTTCTTC
>TRBJ2-1|TRBV5-6|TRBD2|-
CASSLDLAGRNEQFF
TGTGCCAGCAGCTTGGACCTAGCGGGACGAAATGAGCAGTTCTTC
>TRBJ2-1|TRBV18|TRBD2|-
CASSPERDPYNEQFF
TGTGCCAGCTCACCTGAGCGGGATCCCTACAATGAGCAGTTCTTC
>TRBJ2-3|TRBV7-8|-|-
CASSSGGDTQYF
TGTGCCAGCAGCTCAGGAGGGGATACGCAGTATTTT
>TRBJ2-7|TRBV6-1|TRBD1|-
CASIPGQVYEQYF
TGTGCCAGCATCCCGGGACAGGTTTACGAGCAGTACTTC
>TRBJ2-7|TRBV7-2|TRBD2|-
CASSPGLAGGPSEQYF
TGTGCCAGCAGCCCCGGACTAGCGGGAGGGCCGTCCGAGCAGTACTTC
>TRBJ1-1|TRBV5-5|-|few
CASSLESTTNTEAFF
TGTGCCAGCAGCTTGGAGTCGACAACGAACACTGAAGCTTTCTTT
>TRBJ1-5|TRBV28|-|few
CASSLYPSLSNQPQHF
TGTGCCAGCAGTTTATACCCCAGTTTGAGCAATCAGCCCCAGCATTTT
>TRBJ1-5|TRBV27|TRBD1|-
CASSSRRTGATQPQHF
TGTGCCAGCAGTTCACGTCGGACAGGGGCCACGCAGCCCCAGCATTTT
>TRBJ1-1|TRBV7-2|-|-
CASSSGHGPSEAFF
TGTGCCAGCAGCTCCGGACACGGACCGTCTGAGGCTTTCTTT
>TRBJ1-1|TRBV6-1|TRBD1|-
CASRDRGRNTEAFF
TGTGCCAGCAGGGACAGGGGGCGGAACACTGAAGCTTTCTTT
>TRBJ1-3|TRBV7-9|-|-
CASSSQGGISGNTIYF
TGTGCCAGCAGCTCCCAGGGAGGGATATCTGGAAACACCATATATTTT
>TRBJ2-2|TRBV27|-|-
CASSVGGSTGELFF
TGTGCCAGCAGTGTCGGGGGATCCACCGGGGAGCTGTTTTTT